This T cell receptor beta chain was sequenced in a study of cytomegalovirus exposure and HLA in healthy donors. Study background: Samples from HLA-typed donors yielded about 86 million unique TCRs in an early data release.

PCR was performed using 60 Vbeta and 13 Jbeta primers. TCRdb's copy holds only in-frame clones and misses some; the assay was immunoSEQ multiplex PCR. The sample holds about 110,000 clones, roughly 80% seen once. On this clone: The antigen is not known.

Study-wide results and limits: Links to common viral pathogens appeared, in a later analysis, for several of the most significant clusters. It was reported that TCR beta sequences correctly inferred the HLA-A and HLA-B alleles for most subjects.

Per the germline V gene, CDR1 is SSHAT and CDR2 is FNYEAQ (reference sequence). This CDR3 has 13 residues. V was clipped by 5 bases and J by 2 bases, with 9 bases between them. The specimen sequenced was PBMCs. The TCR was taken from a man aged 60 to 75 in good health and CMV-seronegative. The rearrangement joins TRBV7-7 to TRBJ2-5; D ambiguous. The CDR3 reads CASSPRLQETQYF. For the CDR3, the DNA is TGTGCCAGCAGCCCACGGTTGCAAGAGACCCAGTACTTC.